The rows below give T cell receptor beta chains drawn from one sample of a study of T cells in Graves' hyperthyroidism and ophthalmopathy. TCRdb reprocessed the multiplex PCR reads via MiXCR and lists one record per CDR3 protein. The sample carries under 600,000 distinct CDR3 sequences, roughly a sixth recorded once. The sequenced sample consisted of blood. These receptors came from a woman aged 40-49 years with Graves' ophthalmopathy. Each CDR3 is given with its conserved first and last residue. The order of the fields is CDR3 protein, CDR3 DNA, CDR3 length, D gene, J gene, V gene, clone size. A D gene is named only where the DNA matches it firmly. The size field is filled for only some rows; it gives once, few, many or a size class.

cdr3_aa: CAISEMAADNSPLHF
cdr3_nt: TGTGCCATCAGTGAGATGGCAGCTGATAATTCACCCCTCCACTTT
cdr3_length: 15
d_call: -
j_call: TRBJ1-6
v_call: TRBV10-3
clone_size: -

cdr3_aa: CSVVRASGPEQFF
cdr3_nt: TGCAGCGTTGTTAGGGCTAGCGGTCCTGAGCAGTTCTTC
cdr3_length: 13
d_call: TRBD2
j_call: TRBJ2-1
v_call: TRBV29-1
clone_size: -

cdr3_aa: CASKGNRAKNIQYF
cdr3_nt: TGTGCCAGTAAGGGAAATAGAGCCAAAAACATTCAGTACTTC
cdr3_length: 14
d_call: -
j_call: TRBJ2-4
v_call: TRBV6-1
clone_size: -

cdr3_aa: CSALLGRELSYEQYF
cdr3_nt: TGCAGTGCGCTACTTGGGCGGGAGCTCTCCTACGAGCAGTACTTC
cdr3_length: 15
d_call: TRBD2
j_call: TRBJ2-7
v_call: TRBV20-1
clone_size: many

cdr3_aa: CASSAAPDNYYEQYF
cdr3_nt: TGTGCCAGCAGCGCAGCCCCGGACAACTACTACGAGCAGTACTTC
cdr3_length: 15
d_call: -
j_call: TRBJ2-7
v_call: TRBV12-3/TRBV12-4
clone_size: once

cdr3_aa: CASSEAGGVHSPLHF
cdr3_nt: TGTGCCAGCAGTGAAGCGGGAGGGGTCCATTCACCCCTCCACTTT
cdr3_length: 15
d_call: -
j_call: TRBJ1-6
v_call: TRBV6-1
clone_size: -

cdr3_aa: CSGSPGGSNTGELFF
cdr3_nt: TGCAGTGGGTCTCCGGGAGGCTCGAACACCGGGGAGCTGTTTTTT
cdr3_length: 15
d_call: TRBD2
j_call: TRBJ2-2
v_call: TRBV20-1
clone_size: many

cdr3_aa: CASSFGVHGTEAFF
cdr3_nt: TGTGCCAGCAGCTTCGGGGTCCATGGCACTGAAGCTTTCTTT
cdr3_length: 14
d_call: -
j_call: TRBJ1-1
v_call: TRBV7-9
clone_size: many

cdr3_aa: CASSAPGQEKTQYF
cdr3_nt: TGTGCCAGCAGCGCACCGGGACAGGAAAAGACCCAGTACTTC
cdr3_length: 14
d_call: TRBD1
j_call: TRBJ2-5
v_call: TRBV9
clone_size: -

cdr3_aa: CASSLAPTGGGQPQHF
cdr3_nt: TGCGCCAGCAGCTTGGCCCCGACAGGGGGCGGTCAGCCCCAGCATTTT
cdr3_length: 16
d_call: TRBD1
j_call: TRBJ1-5
v_call: TRBV5-1
clone_size: -

cdr3_aa: CAWSAHEGGGLYEQYF
cdr3_nt: TGTGCCTGGAGCGCTCACGAGGGGGGGGGTCTCTACGAGCAGTACTTC
cdr3_length: 16
d_call: -
j_call: TRBJ2-7
v_call: TRBV30
clone_size: many

cdr3_aa: CASSADRDEQYF
cdr3_nt: TGTGCCAGCAGCGCGGACAGGGACGAGCAGTACTTC
cdr3_length: 12
d_call: TRBD1
j_call: TRBJ2-7
v_call: TRBV7-2
clone_size: -

cdr3_aa: CASSQVGSGNTIYF
cdr3_nt: TGTGCCAGCAGCCAAGTAGGGTCTGGAAACACCATATATTTT
cdr3_length: 14
d_call: -
j_call: TRBJ1-3
v_call: TRBV4-2
clone_size: -

cdr3_aa: CASSLSGRDTQYF
cdr3_nt: TGTGCCAGCAGTTTAAGCGGGAGAGATACGCAGTATTTT
cdr3_length: 13
d_call: TRBD2
j_call: TRBJ2-3
v_call: TRBV28
clone_size: many

cdr3_aa: CASSPGKGPREGPQHF
cdr3_nt: TGTGCCAGCAGCCCAGGTAAGGGGCCGCGAGAGGGGCCCCAGCATTTT
cdr3_length: 16
d_call: -
j_call: TRBJ1-5
v_call: TRBV7-9
clone_size: -

cdr3_aa: CASSPGTGGFEKLFF
cdr3_nt: TGTGCCAGCAGTCCTGGGACAGGGGGATTTGAAAAACTGTTTTTT
cdr3_length: 15
d_call: TRBD1
j_call: TRBJ1-4
v_call: TRBV12-3/TRBV12-4
clone_size: few

cdr3_aa: CSARRTGANEQYF
cdr3_nt: TGCAGTGCTAGAAGGACAGGGGCGAACGAGCAGTACTTC
cdr3_length: 13
d_call: TRBD1
j_call: TRBJ2-7
v_call: TRBV20-1
clone_size: many

cdr3_aa: CASSIGGQHNQPQHF
cdr3_nt: TGTGCCAGTAGTATAGGGGGACAGCACAATCAGCCCCAGCATTTT
cdr3_length: 15
d_call: TRBD1
j_call: TRBJ1-5
v_call: TRBV19
clone_size: -

cdr3_aa: CASSLDDRYEQYF
cdr3_nt: TGTGCCAGCAGCTTAGATGATCGTTACGAGCAGTACTTC
cdr3_length: 13
d_call: -
j_call: TRBJ2-7
v_call: TRBV7-3
clone_size: many

cdr3_aa: CASSLARDRSTDTQYF
cdr3_nt: TGTGCCAGCAGTTTAGCGAGGGACAGGAGCACAGATACGCAGTATTTT
cdr3_length: 16
d_call: TRBD1
j_call: TRBJ2-3
v_call: TRBV12-3/TRBV12-4
clone_size: many

cdr3_aa: CASSGHLGTDTQYF
cdr3_nt: TGTGCCAGCAGTGGACACCTGGGCACAGATACGCAGTATTTT
cdr3_length: 14
d_call: -
j_call: TRBJ2-3
v_call: TRBV6-1
clone_size: many

cdr3_aa: CASSNQGRTEAFF
cdr3_nt: TGTGCCAGCAGTAACCAGGGTAGGACTGAAGCTTTCTTT
cdr3_length: 13
d_call: -
j_call: TRBJ1-1
v_call: TRBV6-1
clone_size: many

cdr3_aa: CSARGQGRSEQFF
cdr3_nt: TGCAGTGCTAGAGGACAGGGAAGAAGTGAGCAGTTCTTC
cdr3_length: 13
d_call: TRBD1
j_call: TRBJ2-1
v_call: TRBV20-1
clone_size: many

cdr3_aa: CASRVTTDEQFF
cdr3_nt: TGTGCCAGCCGAGTTACTACGGATGAGCAGTTCTTC
cdr3_length: 12
d_call: -
j_call: TRBJ2-1
v_call: TRBV2
clone_size: many

cdr3_aa: CSATADGRIRLNPYNEQFF
cdr3_nt: TGCAGTGCTACCGCGGACGGTAGGATAAGGTTGAATCCCTACAATGAGCAGTTCTTC
cdr3_length: 19
d_call: -
j_call: TRBJ2-1
v_call: TRBV20-1
clone_size: -

cdr3_aa: CSARGGAGNTEAFF
cdr3_nt: TGCAGTGCTAGGGGGGGGGCGGGGAACACTGAAGCTTTCTTT
cdr3_length: 14
d_call: -
j_call: TRBJ1-1
v_call: TRBV20-1
clone_size: many

cdr3_aa: CASSEAHLAGGLYEQYF
cdr3_nt: TGTGCCAGCAGTGAAGCCCACCTAGCGGGAGGTCTCTACGAGCAGTACTTC
cdr3_length: 17
d_call: TRBD2
j_call: TRBJ2-7
v_call: TRBV6-1
clone_size: many

cdr3_aa: CASSQERAGRSTDTQYF
cdr3_nt: TGCGCCAGCAGCCAAGAACGAGCCGGCAGGAGCACAGATACGCAGTATTTT
cdr3_length: 17
d_call: -
j_call: TRBJ2-3
v_call: TRBV4-1
clone_size: -

cdr3_aa: CASKSRGNTGELFF
cdr3_nt: TGTGCCAGCAAGAGTCGGGGGAACACCGGGGAGCTGTTTTTT
cdr3_length: 14
d_call: -
j_call: TRBJ2-2
v_call: TRBV3-1
clone_size: many